The TCR beta chain under discussion was sequenced for a study of T cell repertoires in cytomegalovirus infection. Looking at the study overall: Researchers turned to recently identified HLA-C-restricted CMV epitopes as well as well-studied HLA-B-restricted ones. CMV infection plus the matching HLA type was flagged by public TCR beta signatures. Study results and limitations: The ex vivo response showed dominance by HLA-C-restricted CMV-specific TCR beta clonotypes.

TCRdb reanalysed the reads using MiXCR and keeps one entry per CDR3 protein. The sample gives approximately 100,000 distinct CDR3 sequences, roughly 30% of which show up once; about three quarters is in the top ten. The CDR3 extends over 16 amino acids. The germline V gene encodes CDR1 SGHVS and CDR2 FQNEAQ. The V and J ends lost 3 bases and 2 bases, in that order; junction bases with no gene match: 4. This clonotype was seen more than once but under ten times. Its antigen is not identified. The source was CD8+ T cells from cultured PBMCs, collected from culture after CMV antigen stimulation. V and J are TRBV7-8 and TRBJ2-4; TRBD2 agrees at 10 bases. This clonotype originated in a human donor in good health (CMV status not recorded). Some clones in this sample may be carry-over from other donors' samples. DNA of the CDR3: TGTGCCAGCAGCTTGCTAGCGGGGGAATCCAAAAACATTCAGTACTTC. Amino acids: CASSLLAGESKNIQYF.